These 26 T cell receptor beta chains were sequenced from one sample in a study of shared clonotypes between healthy human individuals (dated by TCRdb to the early 2020s). For the CD8 naive samples, CD45RO-negative cells were positively selected for CCR7, yielding a CD45RA+CCR7+ population from which TemRA cells were excluded. Library method: the immunoSEQ multiplex PCR assay. The table was pulled from immuneACCESS by TCRdb, which kept in-frame rearrangements only. Such tables lose some clones; where checked, under half of the loss comes from unresolved V genes, and the rest has no known cause. Present in this sample are around 2,000,000 clones, around 96% of which were seen just once. The ten most abundant clones make up approximately 1% of the sample. The sample taken for sequencing was naive CD8+ T cells sorted from blood. Read against the paper, the sample's cell subset or site label means: CD45RA+CCR7+. The receptors come from a man younger than 30 in good health.

V usage is TRBV2 and J usage is TRBJ2-5, with 9 bases that match TRBD2. This CDR3 is 15 amino acids long. The junction had 15 bases not matched to a gene; V was cut back by 2 bases and J by 14 bases. Looked up from germline, CDR1 is SNHLY and CDR2 is FYNNEI. The CDR3 DNA reads TGTGCCAGCAGTGAAAGGGAGGCCTTTGCGCGGGAGGGCTACTTC. Protein product: CASSEREAFAREGYF.

The chain is built from TRBV7-6 and TRBJ2-3; D is ambiguous. The CDR3 consists of 12 residues. Trimming shortened V by 5 bases and J by 4 bases, and 7 bases separated the two germline ends. The germline V gene has CDR1 SGHVS and CDR2 FNYEAQ. The CDR3 spells CASSPISDTQYF. The DNA of the CDR3 is TGTGCCAGCAGCCCCATATCAGATACGCAGTATTTT.

A few counts support this clone. Different DNA sequences within this sample yield the same CDR3. V and J are TRBV27 and TRBJ1-1; D is uncertain. The CDR3 covers 13 residues. The V gene's germline CDR1 is MNHEY and CDR2 SMNVEV (reference sequence). V was shortened by 3 bases and J by 1 base, with 6 bases between the two germline ends. The CDR3 region is CASSLGRNTEAFF. The DNA of the CDR3 is TGTGCCAGCAGTTTGGGCAGGAACACTGAAGCTTTCTTT.

The chain combines TRBV4-2 with TRBJ2-7, with 9 positions matching TRBD2. Germline V lookup: CDR1 LGHNA, CDR2 YNFKEQ. The CDR3 totals 15 residues. Unmatched junction bases numbered 1, after V lost 1 base and J lost 0 bases. The CDR3 DNA sequence: TGTGCCAGCAGCCAAGGACTAGCGGACTCCTACGAGCAGTACTTC. Amino acids: CASSQGLADSYEQYF.

The rearrangement uses TRBV27 and TRBJ2-2; TRBD2 matches 8 bases. Germline V gives CDR1 MNHEY, CDR2 SMNVEV (reference sequence). CDR3 length: 18 amino acids. The V segment lost 5 bases and the J segment 5 bases; nucleotides outside the gene matches: 16. DNA of the CDR3: TGTGCCAGCAGTCCATATTTCCAAAGCGGGGGTTGGACCGGGGAGCTGTTTTTT. This sequence encodes CASSPYFQSGGWTGELFF.

The DNA of the CDR3 is TGTGCCAGCAGTTGGGGAGGCACTGAAGCTTTCTTT. It codes for CASSWGGTEAFF. The chain combines TRBV6-6 with TRBJ1-1; D not certain. Germline assignment: CDR1 MNHNY and CDR2 SVGAGI (reference sequence). The CDR3 runs to 12 residues. V was pared by 4 bases and J by 4 bases, with 7 bases between.

This sequence joins TRBV5-1 and TRBJ1-2, with D unclear. This CDR3 comprises 14 residues. V gave up 0 bases and J gave up 2 bases, with 8 bases separating them. Germline CDR1 reads SGHRS; CDR2 reads YFSETQ. The CDR3 sequence: CASSLVRQNYGYTF. CDR3 bases: TGCGCCAGCAGCTTGGTACGACAAAACTATGGCTACACCTTC.

V usage is TRBV2 and J usage is TRBJ1-1; unclear D gene. This CDR3 contains 11 residues. Germline V CDR1 and CDR2: SNHLY, FYNNEI. Trimming removed 8 bases from V and 4 bases from J, with 8 bases in between. The CDR3 DNA is TGTGCCAGCGCCAAGTCCACTGAAGCTTTCTTT. Its protein product is CASAKSTEAFF.

The chain links TRBV21-1 to TRBJ1-4. TRBV21-1 is tagged as a pseudogene. The CDR3 loop spans 17 amino acids. CDR3 DNA: TGTGCCAGCAGCAACCAAAGGCGGCCACGGGACAATGAAAAACTGTTTTTT. It yields the protein CASSNQRRPRDNEKLFF.

This chain uses TRBV7-9 with TRBJ2-7; 12 nucleotides match TRBD1. Germline CDR1 and CDR2: SEHNR and FQNEAQ (reference sequence). The ends lost 5 bases at V and 4 bases at J; junction bases unmatched: 9. This CDR3 spans 16 amino acids. The CDR3 DNA is TGTGCCAGCAGCCTACAGGGACAGGGGGCTACATACGAGCAGTACTTC. Translated: CASSLQGQGATYEQYF.

V gene TRBV6-6 combines with J gene TRBJ1-1; 9 nucleotides agree with TRBD1. The CDR3 is made up of 16 amino acids. Trimming cost V 6 bases and J 2 bases; bases outside gene matches: 10. CDR1 and CDR2 from the germline V gene are MNHNY and SVGAGI (reference sequence). The CDR3 DNA reads as TGTGCCAGCAGCCCGGACAGGGGCGAGAGAAACACTGAAGCTTTCTTT. Translated: CASSPDRGERNTEAFF.

This chain joins TRBV7-3 and TRBJ1-6; D gene ambiguous. V dropped 10 bases and J dropped 5 bases, with 15 bases sitting between them. CDR3 length: 14 amino acids. Germline CDR1 SGHTA, CDR2 FQGTGA. In nucleotides, the CDR3 is TGTGCCAAATCCTCCCCGTGGGATAATTCACCCCTCCACTTT. It yields the protein CAKSSPWDNSPLHF.

For this clone: In the same sample, other DNA sequences code for this CDR3. The genes are TRBV2 and TRBJ1-2; 8 positions match TRBD1. Germline V CDR1 and CDR2: SNHLY, FYNNEI. Trimming cost V 9 bases and J 5 bases; bases outside gene matches: 2. The CDR3 spans 11 residues. The CDR3 DNA reads as TGTGCCAGTACAGGGGGTTATGGCTACACCTTC. Encoded protein: CASTGGYGYTF.

This chain connects TRBV7-9 to TRBJ2-3, with 12 bases aligning to TRBD2. The CDR3 covers 19 residues. V lost 5 bases to trimming and J lost 4 bases; unmatched junction nucleotides: 16. Germline V gives CDR1 SEHNR, CDR2 FQNEAQ (reference sequence). CDR3 bases: TGTGCCAGCAGCCCGGGACTAGCGGGCGGACCCCGACTGCCAGATACGCAGTATTTT. Protein sequence: CASSPGLAGGPRLPDTQYF. The complete variable domain, with remaining parts taken from reference TRBV7-9 and TRBJ2-3, reads DTGVSQNPRHKITKRGQNVTFRCDPISEHNRLYWYRQTLGQGPEFLTYFQNEAQLEKSRLLSDRFSAERPKGSFSTLEIQRTEQGDSAMYLCASSPGLAGGPRLPDTQYFGPGTRLTVL.

The chain recombines TRBV4-1 with TRBJ2-2; D not resolved. The CDR3 has 13 residues. Germline values: CDR1 MGHRA, CDR2 YSYEKL. V was shortened by 0 bases and J by 7 bases, with 6 bases between the two germline ends. The CDR3 region has the DNA TGCGCCAGCAGCCAAGAATCCCTCGGGGAGCTGTTTTTT. The encoded protein is CASSQESLGELFF.

The chain combines TRBV4-3 with TRBJ2-7, with TRBD2 matching 8 bases. Germline V gene data show CDR1 as LGHNA and CDR2 as YSLEER. The junction had 13 bases not matched to a gene; V was cut back by 4 bases and J by 5 bases. This CDR3 is 16 amino acids long. In nucleotides, the CDR3 is TGCGCCAGCAGCCCCCAAGCGGGGGCTATATGGGACGAGCAGTACTTC. This codes for CASSPQAGAIWDEQYF.

Comment on this clone: The same CDR3 arises from other DNA sequences in this sample as well. V is TRBV28 and J is TRBJ2-7; D could derive from TRBD1 or TRBD2 (5 bases each). From germline, CDR1 is MDHEN and CDR2 SYDVKM. Trimming removed 8 bases from V and 0 bases from J, with 17 bases in between. CDR3 length: 15 residues. The CDR3 is CASSPPGTVSYEQYF. CDR3 DNA: TGTGCCAGCTCCCCTCCCGGGACCGTCTCCTACGAGCAGTACTTC.

V gene TRBV29-1 combines with J gene TRBJ2-1, with D unclear. CDR3 length: 11 residues. Per the germline V gene, CDR1 is SQVTM and CDR2 is ANQGSEA. Trimming removed 5 bases from V and 6 bases from J, with 8 bases in between. DNA of the CDR3: TGCAGCGTTAAAATAGTCAATGAGCAGTTCTTC. It translates to CSVKIVNEQFF.

This clone has just a few counts. This sample also contains other DNA sequences that code for the same CDR3. The genes are TRBV10-2 and TRBJ2-7; D gene unclear. V dropped 3 bases and J dropped 2 bases, with 2 bases sitting between them. The CDR3 runs 11 residues. The V gene's germline CDR1 is WSHSY and CDR2 SAAADI. In nucleotides, the CDR3 is TGCGCCAGCAGTGACGCCTACGAGCAGTACTTC. Its protein product is CASSDAYEQYF.

Regarding this clone: In the same sample, other DNA sequences code for this CDR3. This rearrangement joins TRBV29-1 to TRBJ1-1, with a weak D call TRBD1 (5 bases). Trimming stripped 4 bases from V and 0 bases from J, with 9 bases between. The CDR3 has 13 amino acids. CDR1 SQVTM and CDR2 ANQGSEA come from the germline V gene. The DNA for the CDR3 is TGCAGCGTTGCAGGGACGGTGAACACTGAAGCTTTCTTT. This codes for CSVAGTVNTEAFF.

The J gene is TRBJ1-2, the V gene TRBV11-2, with D unresolved. CDR3 length equals 13 residues. Germline values: CDR1 SGHAT, CDR2 FQNNGV. V was trimmed by 2 bases and J by 3 bases, leaving 7 bases between them. CDR3 region: CASSLIWDYGYTF. DNA for the CDR3: TGTGCCAGCAGCTTAATTTGGGACTATGGCTACACCTTC.

J is TRBJ2-5 and V is TRBV29-1; D is unclear. The CDR3 totals 16 residues. Trimming removed 0 bases from V and 3 bases from J, with 17 bases in between. The germline gives CDR1 SQVTM, CDR2 ANQGSEA. The CDR3 loop is CSVEDQGSPLEETQYF. CDR3 nucleotide sequence: TGCAGCGTTGAAGATCAAGGCAGCCCCCTGGAAGAGACCCAGTACTTC. Complete variable domain (other parts from reference TRBV29-1 and TRBJ2-5): SAVISQKPSRDICQRGTSLTIQCQVDSQVTMMFWYRQQPGQSLTLIATANQGSEATYESGFVIDKFPISRPNLTFSTLTVSNMSPEDSSIYLCSVEDQGSPLEETQYFGPGTRLLVL.

The rearrangement links TRBV4-1 to TRBJ2-1; D is ambiguous. From germline, CDR1 is MGHRA and CDR2 YSYEKL. V was clipped by 4 bases and J by 9 bases, with 13 bases between them. This CDR3 is built from 13 residues. CDR3 nucleotide sequence: TGCGCCAGCAGCCCTCCGGACGGCCCTGAGCAGTTCTTC. Protein product: CASSPPDGPEQFF.

The V call is TRBV7-2, the J call TRBJ2-1, with D perhaps matching TRBD1 or TRBD2 (7 bases each). The V and J ends lost 0 bases and 5 bases respectively, with 14 bases between them. CDR3 size: 16 residues. Germline V gene sequence: CDR1 SGHTA, CDR2 FQGNSA. The CDR3 nucleotides are TGTGCCAGCAGCTTAGCCAGGGAGGGGGCCCACAATGAGCAGTTCTTC. Residues: CASSLAREGAHNEQFF.

The genes are TRBV27 and TRBJ2-7; D remains ambiguous. The V end was cut by 3 bases, the J end by 1 base, with 13 bases between. The CDR3 sequence is 15 residues long. The germline CDR1 and CDR2 sequences are MNHEY and SMNVEV (reference sequence). The CDR3 sequence: CASSFSWAKSYEQYF. The CDR3 DNA sequence: TGTGCCAGCAGTTTTTCGTGGGCAAAATCCTACGAGCAGTACTTC.

Regarding this clone: Different DNA sequences within this sample yield the same CDR3. The genes are TRBV7-9 and TRBJ2-1; no clear D gene. This CDR3 spans 13 amino acids. Germline assignment: CDR1 SEHNR and CDR2 FQNEAQ (reference sequence). With 1 base removed from V and 2 bases from J, the gap between germline ends came to 3 bases. CDR3 bases: TGTGCCAGCAGCTTAGACCCCTACAATGAGCAGTTCTTC. This sequence encodes CASSLDPYNEQFF. Looking up the rest from reference TRBV7-9 and TRBJ2-1 gives the full variable domain: DTGVSQNPRHKITKRGQNVTFRCDPISEHNRLYWYRQTLGQGPEFLTYFQNEAQLEKSRLLSDRFSAERPKGSFSTLEIQRTEQGDSAMYLCASSLDPYNEQFFGPGTRLTVL.